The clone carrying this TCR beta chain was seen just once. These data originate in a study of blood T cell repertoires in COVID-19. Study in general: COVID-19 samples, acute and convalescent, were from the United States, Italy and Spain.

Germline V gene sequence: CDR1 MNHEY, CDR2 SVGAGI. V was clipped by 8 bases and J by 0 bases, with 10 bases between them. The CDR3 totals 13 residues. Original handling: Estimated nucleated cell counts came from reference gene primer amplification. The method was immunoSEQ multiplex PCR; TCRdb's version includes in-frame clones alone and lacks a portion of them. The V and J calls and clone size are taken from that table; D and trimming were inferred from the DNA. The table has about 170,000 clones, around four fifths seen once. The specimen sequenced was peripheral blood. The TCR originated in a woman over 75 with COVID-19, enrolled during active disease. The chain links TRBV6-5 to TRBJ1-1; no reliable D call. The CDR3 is CASLPNMNTEAFF. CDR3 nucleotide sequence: TGTGCCAGCCTACCAAATATGAACACTGAAGCTTTCTTT.